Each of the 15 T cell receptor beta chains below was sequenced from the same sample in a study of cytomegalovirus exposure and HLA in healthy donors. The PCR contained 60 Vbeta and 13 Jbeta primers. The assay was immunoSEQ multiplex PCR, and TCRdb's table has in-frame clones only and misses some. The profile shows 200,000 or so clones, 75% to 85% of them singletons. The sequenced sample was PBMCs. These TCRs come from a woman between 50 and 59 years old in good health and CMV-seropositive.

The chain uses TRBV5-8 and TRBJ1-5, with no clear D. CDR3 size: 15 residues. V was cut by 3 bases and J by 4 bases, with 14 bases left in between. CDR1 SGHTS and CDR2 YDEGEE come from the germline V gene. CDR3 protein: CASSSGFPRNQPQHF. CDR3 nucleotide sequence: TGTGCCAGCAGCTCGGGATTTCCAAGGAATCAGCCCCAGCATTTT.

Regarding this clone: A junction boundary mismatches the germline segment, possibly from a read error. CDR3 residues: CASSLRGTPEDEQCF. The DNA for the CDR3 is TGTGCCAGCAGCTTGCGGGGGACCCCGGAGGACGAGCAGTGCTTC. This rearrangement joins TRBV5-4 to TRBJ2-7; possibly TRBD2 for D (6 bases). This CDR3 has 15 residues. Germline V gene data show CDR1 as SGHNT and CDR2 as YYREEE (reference sequence). Full variable domain (missing parts from reference TRBV5-4 and TRBJ2-7): ETGVTQSPTHLIKTRGQQVTLRCSSQSGHNTVSWYQQALGQGPQFIFQYYREEENGRGNFPPRFSGLQFPNYSSELNVNALELDDSALYLCASSLRGTPEDEQCFGPGTRLTVT.

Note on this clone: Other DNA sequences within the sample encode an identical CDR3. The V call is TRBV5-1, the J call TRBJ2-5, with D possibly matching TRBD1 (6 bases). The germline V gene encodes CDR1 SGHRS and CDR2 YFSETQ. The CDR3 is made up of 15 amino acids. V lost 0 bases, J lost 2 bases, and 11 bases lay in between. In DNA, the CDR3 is TGCGCCAGCAGCTTGGCCCCTGGACAGCAAGAGACCCAGTACTTC. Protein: CASSLAPGQQETQYF.

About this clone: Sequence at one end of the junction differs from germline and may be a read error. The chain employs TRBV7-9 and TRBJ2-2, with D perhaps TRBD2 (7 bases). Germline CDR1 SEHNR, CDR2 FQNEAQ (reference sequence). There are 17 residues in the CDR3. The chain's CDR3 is CSSSSVVGGADTGELFF. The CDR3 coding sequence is TGTTCCAGCAGCTCAGTCGTGGGGGGGGCCGACACCGGGGAGCTGTTTTTT. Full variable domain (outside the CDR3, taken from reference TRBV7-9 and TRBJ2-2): DTGVSQNPRHKITKRGQNVTFRCDPISEHNRLYWYRQTLGQGPEFLTYFQNEAQLEKSRLLSDRFSAERPKGSFSTLEIQRTEQGDSAMYLCSSSSVVGGADTGELFFGEGSRLTVL.

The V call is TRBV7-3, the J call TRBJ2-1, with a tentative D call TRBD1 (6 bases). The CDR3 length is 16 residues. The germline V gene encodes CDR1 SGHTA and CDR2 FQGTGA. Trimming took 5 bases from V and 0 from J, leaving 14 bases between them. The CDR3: CASSNGQPSSYNEQFF. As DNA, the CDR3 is TGTGCCAGCAGCAACGGACAGCCTAGCTCCTACAATGAGCAGTTCTTC.

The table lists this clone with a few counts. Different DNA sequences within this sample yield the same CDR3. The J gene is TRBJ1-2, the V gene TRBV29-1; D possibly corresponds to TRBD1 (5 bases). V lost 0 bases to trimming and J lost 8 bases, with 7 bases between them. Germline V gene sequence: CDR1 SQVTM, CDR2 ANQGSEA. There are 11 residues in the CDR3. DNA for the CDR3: TGCAGCGTTGAAGAGCGGGGGGGCTACACCTTC. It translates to CSVEERGGYTF.

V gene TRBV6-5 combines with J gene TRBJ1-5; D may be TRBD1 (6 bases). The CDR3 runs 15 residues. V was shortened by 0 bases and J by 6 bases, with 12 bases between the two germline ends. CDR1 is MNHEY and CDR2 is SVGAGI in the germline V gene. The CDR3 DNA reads TGTGCCAGCAGTTACTCACAGGGCGCCGGTCAGCCCCAGCATTTT. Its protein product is CASSYSQGAGQPQHF.

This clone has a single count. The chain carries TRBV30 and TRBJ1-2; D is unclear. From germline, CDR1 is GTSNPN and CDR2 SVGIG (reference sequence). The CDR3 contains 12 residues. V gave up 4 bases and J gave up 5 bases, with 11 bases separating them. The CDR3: CAWKSASYGYTF. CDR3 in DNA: TGTGCCTGGAAGAGTGCCTCTTATGGCTACACCTTC.

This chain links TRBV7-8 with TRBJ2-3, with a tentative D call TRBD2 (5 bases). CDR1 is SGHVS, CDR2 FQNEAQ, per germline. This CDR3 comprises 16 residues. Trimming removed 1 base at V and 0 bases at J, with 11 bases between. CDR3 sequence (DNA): TGTGCCAGCAGCTTAGATCGGGGATTAAGCACAGATACGCAGTATTTT. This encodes CASSLDRGLSTDTQYF.

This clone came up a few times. The CDR3: CASSWEFGLAGDNSYEQYF. The DNA for the CDR3 is TGTGCCAGCAGTTGGGAGTTTGGGCTAGCGGGAGATAATTCCTACGAGCAGTACTTC. The chain employs TRBV28 and TRBJ2-7; 10 bases line up with TRBD2. CDR1 MDHEN and CDR2 SYDVKM come from the germline V gene. V was pared by 4 bases and J by 1 base, with 16 bases of the junction left unmatched. There are 19 residues in the CDR3.

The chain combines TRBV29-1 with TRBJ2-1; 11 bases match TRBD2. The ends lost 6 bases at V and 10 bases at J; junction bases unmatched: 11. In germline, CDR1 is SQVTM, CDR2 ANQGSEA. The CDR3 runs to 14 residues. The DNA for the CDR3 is TGCAGCGTGGATCAGACTAGCGGGGATTGGGAGCAGTTCTTC. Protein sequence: CSVDQTSGDWEQFF.

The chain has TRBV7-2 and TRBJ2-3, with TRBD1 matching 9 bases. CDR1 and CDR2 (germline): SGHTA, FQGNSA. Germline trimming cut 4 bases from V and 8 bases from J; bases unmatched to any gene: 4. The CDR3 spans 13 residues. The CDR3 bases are TGTGCCAGCAGCTCGGACAGGGGAGGTACGCAGTATTTT. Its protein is CASSSDRGGTQYF.

This CDR3 is CASSSEYYEQYF. CDR3 in DNA: TGTGCCAGCAGTTCAGAATACTACGAGCAGTACTTC. The chain joins TRBV2 to TRBJ2-7, with no clear D. CDR1 SNHLY and CDR2 FYNNEI come from the germline V gene. The CDR3 extends over 12 amino acids. Trimming shortened V by 5 bases and J by 3 bases, and 8 bases separated the two germline ends. Together with reference TRBV2 and TRBJ2-7, the CDR3 gives the full variable domain: EPEVTQTPSHQVTQMGQEVILRCVPISNHLYFYWYRQILGQKVEFLVSFYNNEISEKSEIFDDQFSVERPDGSNFTLKIRSTKLEDSAMYFCASSSEYYEQYFGPGTRLTVT.

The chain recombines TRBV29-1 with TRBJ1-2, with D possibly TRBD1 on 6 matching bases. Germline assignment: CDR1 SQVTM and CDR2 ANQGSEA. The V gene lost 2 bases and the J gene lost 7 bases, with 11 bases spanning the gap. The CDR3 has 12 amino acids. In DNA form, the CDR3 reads TGCAGCGTTGAAAAATTCAGGGGTGGCTACACCTTC. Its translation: CSVEKFRGGYTF.

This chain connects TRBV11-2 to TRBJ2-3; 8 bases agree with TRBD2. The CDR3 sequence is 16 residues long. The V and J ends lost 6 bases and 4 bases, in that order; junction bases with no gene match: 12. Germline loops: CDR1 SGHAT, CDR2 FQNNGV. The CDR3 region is CASSPVSAGGADTQYF. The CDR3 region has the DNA TGTGCCAGCAGTCCTGTCTCGGCGGGAGGTGCAGATACGCAGTATTTT.